This TCR beta chain was profiled in a study of CD4+ T cells in melanoma. Study-wide results and limits: Diverse differentiation states were reported for melanoma neoantigen-specific CD4+ T cells. CD8+ T cell, macrophage and B cell function reportedly correlated with neoantigen-specific CD4+ T cells.

Data came from immunoSEQ multiplex PCR; TCRdb stores just in-frame clones and leaves some out. This sample carries about 55,000 clones, 60% to 80% of them seen once, and the ten largest clones take roughly 4.5%. Of note for this clone: Its antigen is currently unknown.

J was trimmed by 3 bases and V by 3 bases; bases with no gene match: 4. The germline V gene encodes CDR1 SGHAT and CDR2 FQNNGV. The CDR3 runs to 14 residues. The chain links TRBV11-2 to TRBJ2-7, with 8 bases matching TRBD2. The receptor was derived from a human donor with melanoma. Material: tumor tissue. The CDR3: CASSFGGGIYEQYF. As DNA, the CDR3 is TGTGCCAGCAGCTTTGGCGGGGGGATCTACGAGCAGTACTTC.